This T cell receptor (beta chain) was retrieved from a study of blood T cell repertoires in COVID-19. In the authors' methods: From reference gene primer amplification, estimates of nucleated cell counts were derived. The assay was immunoSEQ multiplex PCR, and TCRdb's table has in-frame clones only and misses some. Clone size and the V and J calls come from that table; the DNA yielded D and trimming. The sample yields 250,000 to 300,000 clones, around nine tenths seen once. V gave up 0 bases and J gave up 6 bases; unmatched junction bases: 5. CDR3 length equals 16 residues. Germline CDR1 and CDR2: MGHDK and SYGVNS.

The sequence derives from a woman in her sixties or seventies with COVID-19, enrolled during active disease. Material: peripheral blood. V usage is TRBV25-1 and J usage is TRBJ2-1, with 10 bases identical to TRBD1. CDR3 sequence: CASSEYGTGAGNEQFF. CDR3 sequence (DNA): TGTGCCAGCAGTGAATATGGGACAGGGGCGGGCAATGAGCAGTTCTTC.